The T cell receptor (delta chain) under discussion was sequenced for a study of Vγ9Vδ2 T cells in congenital toxoplasmosis (dated by TCRdb to about 2021). Looking at the study overall: To diagnose congenital toxoplasmosis, IgG, IgM and IgA serology, Western blot and an in-house interferon-gamma release assay were used. This study compared the CDR3 repertoires of the gamma and delta chains in sorted blood gammadelta T cells from congenitally T. gondii-infected infants versus uninfected infants. TCR sequencing covered roughly five infected and under 13 uninfected infants at 2 months, plus 3 infected and 4 uninfected infants at 1 year. Repertoire sequencing was done on samples from infants at 2 months after birth and at 1 year of age. The paper as a whole reports these results and caveats: Two months was the earliest age with enough suitable sample material for TCR repertoire analysis, so newborn repertoires were not sequenced. At 2 months, infected infants appeared to have fewer N additions in TRGV9 and TRDV2 CDR3s than uninfected infants, particularly in TRDV2-TRDJ1 sequences. The repertoire differences between infected and uninfected infants were less clear at 1 year of age than at 2 months. Both infected and uninfected infants showed a high prevalence of a public TRGV9 clonotype. In approximately 2-month-old infants, germline-encoded fetal-type TRDV2 CDR3 sequences seemed to be more common in infected than in uninfected infants, which suggests a footprint of in utero expansion.

Relative to germline, V is missing 1 base and J is missing 0 bases, with 17 bases of the junction outside any gene match. CDR1 and CDR2 were assigned from the germline V gene as TSWWSYY and QGS. The CDR3 runs 21 amino acids, cysteine and phenylalanine included. Solely the CDR3 DNA is kept, with 63 bases framed from the first base. Template-switch reverse transcription with SuperScript II was used to generate cDNA, with TRGC- and TRDC-specific primers combined in a single tube. The TRGC primer was designed so that it would bind both of the constant genes TRGC1 and TRGC2. Amplification of TRG and TRD was done with the KAPA Real-Time Library Amplification Kit, and AMPure XP beads were used for purification between steps. Illumina sequencing adapters were added by index PCR using the Nextera XT Index Kit. An Illumina MiSeq with the V2 300 kit was used to sequence the TRG and TRD amplicons, producing 150 bp paired-end reads. The study's own analysis went as follows. Before any further analysis, FastQC version 0.11.8 was used to assess read quality. Reads were mapped to GenBank TRG or TRD reference genes, and MiXCR version 3.0.3 was used to assemble CDR3 sequences. MiXCR defaults were kept, except that TRDD gene segments were assembled using 3 rather than 5 consecutive nucleotides. N additions, CDR3 length, J segment length and clonotype sharing between samples were calculated with VDJtools version 1.2.1. Out-of-frame CDR3 sequences and those containing stop codons were excluded from analysis. Infant repertoires were compared for overlap with previously published fetal, cord blood and adult blood Vgamma9Vdelta2 repertoires. TCRdb reprocessed the public data with the CATT caller; entries with the same nucleotide sequence were combined afterwards. The V and J calls and clone size are TCRdb's, not the authors'. For this sample the table gives about 330 delta-chain clones, of which 11% were detected only once. Of the sample, 50% falls within the top ten clones.

About this clone: No cognate antigen has been identified for it. The protein held in TCRdb is that of a much larger clone and does not match this DNA's translation at residue 6, likely because of a read error; the protein shown is translated from the DNA.

The same treatment, consisting of spiramycin and/or pyrimethamine plus sulfadiazine plus folinic acid, was given to the mothers of both infected and uninfected infants. All infants, both infected and uninfected, were delivered at term after more than 37 weeks of gestation. About 0.96 mL of blood was processed into PBMCs by Lymphoprep gradient centrifugation, after which the PBMCs were cryopreserved in liquid nitrogen and shipped to Belgium. After thawing, PBMCs were labeled with Zombie NIR viability dye and stained with CD3, TCR gammadelta, Vgamma9 and Vdelta2 antibodies. CD3+ TCRgammadelta+ T cells were sorted on a FACSAria III with a mean purity of approximately 98%. For each sample, the RNeasy Micro Kit was used to isolate RNA from some 9,000 sorted gammadelta T cells. The infants were born to mothers who were enrolled with primary T. gondii infection during pregnancy. The infants' peripheral blood was drawn at an outpatient microbiology and virology center located in Pavia, Italy.

The sequence was obtained from a child under 10 years old born to a mother with Toxoplasma gondii infection during pregnancy, either congenitally infected or uninfected (not recorded which). Recombination connected TRDV1 to TRDJ1; TRDD3 aligns with 10 central bases. Sequenced input: gamma-delta T cells from blood. The sequenced DNA: TGTGCTCTTGGGGAACCTACCCCTACTTGGGGGATACCCCCGTACACCGATAAACTCATCTTT. This yields the protein CALGEPTPTWGIPPYTDKLIF.